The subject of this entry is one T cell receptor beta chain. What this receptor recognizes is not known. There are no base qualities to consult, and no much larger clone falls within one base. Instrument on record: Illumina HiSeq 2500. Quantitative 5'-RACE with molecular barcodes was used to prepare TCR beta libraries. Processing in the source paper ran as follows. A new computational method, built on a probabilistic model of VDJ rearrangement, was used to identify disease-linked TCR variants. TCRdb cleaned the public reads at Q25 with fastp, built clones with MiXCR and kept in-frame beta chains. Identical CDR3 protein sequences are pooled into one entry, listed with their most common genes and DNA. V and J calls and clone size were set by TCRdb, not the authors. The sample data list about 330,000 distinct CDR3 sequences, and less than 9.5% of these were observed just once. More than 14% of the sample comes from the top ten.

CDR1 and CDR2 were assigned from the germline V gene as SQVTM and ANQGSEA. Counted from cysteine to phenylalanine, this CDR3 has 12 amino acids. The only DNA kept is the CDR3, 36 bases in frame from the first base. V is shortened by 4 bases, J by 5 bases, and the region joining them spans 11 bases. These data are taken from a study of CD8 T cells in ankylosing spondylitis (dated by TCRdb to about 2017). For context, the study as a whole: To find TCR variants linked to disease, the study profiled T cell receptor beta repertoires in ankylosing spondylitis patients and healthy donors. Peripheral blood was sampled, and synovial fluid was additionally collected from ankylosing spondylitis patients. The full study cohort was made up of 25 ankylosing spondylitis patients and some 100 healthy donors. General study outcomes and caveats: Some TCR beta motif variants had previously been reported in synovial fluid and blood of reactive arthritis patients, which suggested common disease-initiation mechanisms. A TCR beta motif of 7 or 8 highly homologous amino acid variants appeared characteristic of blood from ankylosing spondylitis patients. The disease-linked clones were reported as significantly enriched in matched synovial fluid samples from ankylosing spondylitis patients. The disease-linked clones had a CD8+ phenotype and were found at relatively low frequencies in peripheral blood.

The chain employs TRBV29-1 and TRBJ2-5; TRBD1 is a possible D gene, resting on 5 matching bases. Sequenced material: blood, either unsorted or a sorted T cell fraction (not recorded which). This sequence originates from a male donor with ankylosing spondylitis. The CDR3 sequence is CSVGQGVETQYF. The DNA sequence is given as TGCAGCGTTGGTCAGGGTGTCGAGACCCAGTACTTC.